Described below is a single T cell receptor (beta chain) sequence and its context. As yet, its antigen is unknown. The PCR made use of 60 Vbeta and 13 Jbeta primers. Here immunoSEQ multiplex PCR was the method, and the copy in TCRdb shows in-frame clones only, minus some. The data hold around 120,000 clones, with around two thirds observed a single time. The source of the sample is a study of cytomegalovirus exposure and HLA in healthy donors. Overall study results and limits: Listed as cytomegalovirus-associated were roughly 180 TCR beta chains.

Donors were nominally healthy when sampled, though unrecorded immune exposures were likely. The CDR3 runs 14 residues. Trimming took off 5 bases at V and 3 bases at J, with 14 bases between the two ends. Germline CDR1 reads SGHNT; CDR2 reads YENEEA. Source material: PBMCs. This rearrangement joins TRBV11-3 to TRBJ2-7; D possibly corresponds to TRBD2 (5 bases). The receptor's source is a man aged 30 to 39 in good health and CMV-seropositive. The chain's CDR3 is CASSQDQRRYEQYF. The CDR3 DNA reads TGTGCCAGCAGCCAAGACCAGCGGCGCTACGAGCAGTACTTC.